A single sample is the source of the 5 T cell receptor beta chains below, sequenced in a study of blood T cell repertoires in COVID-19. The data were produced by immunoSEQ multiplex PCR, yet TCRdb's version contains in-frame clones alone and is incomplete. In the table there are some 87,000 clones, 65% to 85% of which are singletons. Sequenced material: peripheral blood. The receptors originated from a man of 80 years or more with active or convalescent COVID-19.

This clone was seen only once. The genes are TRBV5-1 and TRBJ1-4; TRBD1 might be the D (6 bases). The CDR3 loop spans 14 amino acids. The V gene lost 4 bases and the J gene lost 8 bases, with 15 bases spanning the gap. Germline CDR1 is SGHRS and CDR2 is YFSETQ. The CDR3 protein is CASSPSIGGEKLFF. The CDR3 bases are TGCGCCAGCAGCCCTTCAATAGGGGGAGAAAAACTGTTTTTT.

The gene calls are TRBV2 and TRBJ2-3; D not certain. Trimming took 1 base from V and 0 from J, leaving 14 bases between them. The CDR3 totals 17 residues. CDR1 and CDR2 from the germline V gene are SNHLY and FYNNEI. This chain's CDR3 is CASSEEAAVPSTDTQYF. The DNA of the CDR3 is TGTGCCAGCAGTGAAGAGGCGGCAGTCCCTAGCACAGATACGCAGTATTTT.

CDR3 protein: CATYKDWETQYF. CDR3 coding DNA: TGTGCCACCTACAAGGACTGGGAGACCCAGTACTTC. The chain is built from TRBV24-1 and TRBJ2-5, with D possibly matching TRBD2 (5 bases). The V gene lost 9 bases and the J gene lost 5 bases, with 12 bases spanning the gap. The CDR3 totals 12 residues. CDR1 is KGHDR and CDR2 is SFDVKD in the germline V gene.

This chain links TRBV7-2 with TRBJ1-1; TRBD1 aligns across 8 bases. CDR1 is SGHTA, CDR2 FQGNSA, per germline. Trimming took 7 bases from V and 4 from J; bases not matched to a gene: 14. This CDR3 contains 16 residues. Written as DNA, the CDR3 is TGTGCCAGCAACCCCTTCGGACAGGGATCTGGCACTGAAGCTTTCTTT. It codes for CASNPFGQGSGTEAFF.

J is TRBJ2-3 and V is TRBV6-6; D not resolved. Germline V gene sequence: CDR1 MNHNY, CDR2 SVGAGI (reference sequence). The CDR3 consists of 12 residues. V was trimmed by 1 base and J by 5 bases, leaving 4 bases between them. Written as DNA, the CDR3 is TGTGCCAGCAGTTACTTTATAGATACGCAGTATTTT. It specifies CASSYFIDTQYF.